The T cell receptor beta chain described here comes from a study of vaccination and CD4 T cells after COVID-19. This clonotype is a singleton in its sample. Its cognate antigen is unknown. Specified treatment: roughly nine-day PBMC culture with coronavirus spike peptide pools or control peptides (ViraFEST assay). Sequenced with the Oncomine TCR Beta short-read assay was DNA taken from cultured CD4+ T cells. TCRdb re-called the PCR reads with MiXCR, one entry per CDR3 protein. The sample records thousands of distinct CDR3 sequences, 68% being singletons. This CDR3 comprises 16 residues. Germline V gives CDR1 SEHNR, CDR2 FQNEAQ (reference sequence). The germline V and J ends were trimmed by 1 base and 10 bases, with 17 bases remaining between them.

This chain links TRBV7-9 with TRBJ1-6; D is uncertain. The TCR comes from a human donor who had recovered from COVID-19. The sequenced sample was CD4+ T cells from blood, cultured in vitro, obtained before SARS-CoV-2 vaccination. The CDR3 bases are TGTGCCAGCAGCTTAGGAGGTCCCCTAAACACATCACCCCTCCACTTT. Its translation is CASSLGGPLNTSPLHF.